Following are 7 T cell receptor beta chains from one sample sequenced in a study of cytomegalovirus exposure and HLA in healthy donors. The primer mix had 60 Vbeta and 13 Jbeta primers. Only in-frame clones appear in the TCRdb table, and some are missing; sequencing was by immunoSEQ multiplex PCR. The data hold about 190,000 clones, with 75% to 80% observed a single time. The sequenced sample consisted of PBMCs. The source of these receptors is a woman in her 30s in good health and CMV-seropositive.

V is TRBV5-1 and J is TRBJ2-1, with a possible D match to TRBD1 (6 bases). Germline values: CDR1 SGHRS, CDR2 YFSETQ. This CDR3 is built from 13 residues. The V gene lost 6 bases and the J gene lost 4 bases, with 11 bases spanning the gap. CDR3 sequence: CASTGDRYNEQFF. CDR3 in DNA: TGCGCCAGCACCGGAGACAGGTACAATGAGCAGTTCTTC.

The CDR3 nucleotides are TGTGCCTGGAAAAGGGGGTCTGGAAACACCATATATTTT. It translates to CAWKRGSGNTIYF. V usage is TRBV30 and J usage is TRBJ1-3; TRBD1 is a possible D gene (6 bases). The length of the CDR3 is 13 residues. Between the trimmed V and J ends, which lost 4 bases and 1 base, there was a span of 8 bases. Germline lookup yields CDR1 GTSNPN and CDR2 SVGIG (reference sequence).

The chain carries TRBV2 and TRBJ1-1, with TRBD1 as a possible D gene (5 bases). The ends were cut back, 4 bases at V and 1 base at J, with 7 bases in the middle. Germline V lookup: CDR1 SNHLY, CDR2 FYNNEI. The CDR3 is made up of 13 amino acids. The CDR3 coding sequence is TGTGCCAGCAGTGTTAGGGGGAACACTGAAGCTTTCTTT. Translated, it gives CASSVRGNTEAFF.

On this clone: The same CDR3 can be traced to other DNA sequences in this sample. The CDR3 DNA is TGTGCCAGCAGCTTAGCAGGGGGTGATTACGAGCAGTACTTC. This sequence encodes CASSLAGGDYEQYF. The J gene is TRBJ2-7, the V gene TRBV5-6; 7 bases align to TRBD1. Germline assignment: CDR1 SGHDT and CDR2 YYEEEE. The CDR3 consists of 14 residues. J lost 4 bases, V lost 2 bases, and 6 bases had no gene match.

The V call is TRBV29-1, the J call TRBJ1-4; tentative D call: TRBD1 (5 bases). V lost 7 bases and J 8 bases, leaving 17 bases between the germline ends. This CDR3 contains 13 residues. Germline loops: CDR1 SQVTM, CDR2 ANQGSEA. CDR3 DNA: TGCAGCGCGGGGGAGGGTGGGGGGGAAAAACTGTTTTTT. This translates into CSAGEGGGEKLFF.

CDR3 residues: CASSYSRQGGNTIYF. The DNA of the CDR3 is TGTGCCAGCAGTTACTCGAGGCAGGGTGGAAACACCATATATTTT. V is TRBV6-5 and J is TRBJ1-3; D is perhaps TRBD1 (5 bases). V was pared by 0 bases and J by 3 bases, with 9 bases between. Germline V gives CDR1 MNHEY, CDR2 SVGAGI. The CDR3 consists of 15 residues.

The chain couples TRBV28 to TRBJ2-7; 7 nucleotides match TRBD1. In germline, CDR1 is MDHEN, CDR2 SYDVKM. The CDR3 spans 14 residues. V lost 0 bases and J lost 4; bases outside the gene matches: 3. The CDR3 region is CASSLWGQKYEQYF. CDR3 sequence (DNA): TGTGCCAGCAGTTTATGGGGACAGAAATACGAGCAGTACTTC. Looking up the rest from reference TRBV28 and TRBJ2-7 gives the full variable domain: DVKVTQSSRYLVKRTGEKVFLECVQDMDHENMFWYRQDPGLGLRLIYFSYDVKMKEKGDIPEGYSVSREKKERFSLILESASTNQTSMYLCASSLWGQKYEQYFGPGTRLTVT.